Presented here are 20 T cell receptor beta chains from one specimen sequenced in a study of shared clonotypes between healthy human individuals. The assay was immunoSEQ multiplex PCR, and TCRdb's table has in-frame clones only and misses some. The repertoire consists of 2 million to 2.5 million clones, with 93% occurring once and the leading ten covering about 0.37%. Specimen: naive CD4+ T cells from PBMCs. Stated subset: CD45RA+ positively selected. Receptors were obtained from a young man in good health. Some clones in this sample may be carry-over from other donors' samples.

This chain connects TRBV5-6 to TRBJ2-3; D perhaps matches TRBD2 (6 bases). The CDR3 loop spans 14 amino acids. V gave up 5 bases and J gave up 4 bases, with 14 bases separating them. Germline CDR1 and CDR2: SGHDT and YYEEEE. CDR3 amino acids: CASSYSGGADTQYF. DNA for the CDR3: TGTGCCAGCAGTTATAGCGGAGGCGCAGATACGCAGTATTTT. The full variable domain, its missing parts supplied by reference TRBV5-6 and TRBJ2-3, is DAGVTQSPTHLIKTRGQQVTLRCSPKSGHDTVSWYQQALGQGPQFIFQYYEEEERQRGNFPDRFSGHQFPNYSSELNVNALLLGDSALYLCASSYSGGADTQYFGPGTRLTVL.

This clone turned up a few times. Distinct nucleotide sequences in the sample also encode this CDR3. CDR3 region: CSARGNTEAFF. DNA of the CDR3: TGCAGTGCTAGAGGCAACACTGAAGCTTTCTTT. The chain carries TRBV20-1 and TRBJ1-1, with D hard to call. V was cut by 1 base and J by 2 bases, with 2 bases left in between. The CDR3 covers 11 residues. Germline V gives CDR1 DFQATT, CDR2 SNEGSKA (reference sequence).

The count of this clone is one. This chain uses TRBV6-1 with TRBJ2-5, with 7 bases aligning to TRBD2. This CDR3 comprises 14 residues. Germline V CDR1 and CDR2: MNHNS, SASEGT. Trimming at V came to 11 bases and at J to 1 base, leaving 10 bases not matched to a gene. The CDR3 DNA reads TGTGCCTCCACCCATACTAGCGTCCAAGAGACCCAGTACTTC. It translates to CASTHTSVQETQYF.

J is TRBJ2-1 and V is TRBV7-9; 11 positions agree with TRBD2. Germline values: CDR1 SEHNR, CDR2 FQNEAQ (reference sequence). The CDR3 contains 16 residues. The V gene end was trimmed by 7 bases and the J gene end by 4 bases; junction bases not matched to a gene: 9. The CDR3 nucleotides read TGTGCCAGCACCCTAGGGACTAGCGGCCGGTACAATGAGCAGTTCTTC. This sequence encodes CASTLGTSGRYNEQFF.

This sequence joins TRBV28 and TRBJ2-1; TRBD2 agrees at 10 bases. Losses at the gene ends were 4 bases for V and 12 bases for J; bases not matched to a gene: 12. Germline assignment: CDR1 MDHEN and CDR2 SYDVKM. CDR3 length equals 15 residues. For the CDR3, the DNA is TGTGCCAGCAGTTCCCCCTCTATAGCGGGAGGTGGGCAGTTCTTC. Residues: CASSSPSIAGGGQFF.

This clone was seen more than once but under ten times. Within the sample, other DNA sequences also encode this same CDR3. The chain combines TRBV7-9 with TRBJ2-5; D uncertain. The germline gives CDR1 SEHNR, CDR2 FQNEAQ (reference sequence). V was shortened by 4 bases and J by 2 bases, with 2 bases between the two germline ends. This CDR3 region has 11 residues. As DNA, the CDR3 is TGTGCCAGCAGCTCACAAGAGACCCAGTACTTC. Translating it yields CASSSQETQYF.

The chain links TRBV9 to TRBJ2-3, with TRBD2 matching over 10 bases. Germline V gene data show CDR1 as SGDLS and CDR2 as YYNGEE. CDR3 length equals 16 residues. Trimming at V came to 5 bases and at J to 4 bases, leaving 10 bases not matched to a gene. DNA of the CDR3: TGTGCCAGCAGTGCGGGAGGGACTAGCGTCCCAGATACGCAGTATTTT. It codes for CASSAGGTSVPDTQYF.

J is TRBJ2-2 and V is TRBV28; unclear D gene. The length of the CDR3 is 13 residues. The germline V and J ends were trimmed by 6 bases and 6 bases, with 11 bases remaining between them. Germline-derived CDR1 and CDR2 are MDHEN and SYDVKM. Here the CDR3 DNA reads TGTGCCAGCAGACCGGCGACCGCCGGGGAGCTGTTTTTT. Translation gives CASRPATAGELFF.

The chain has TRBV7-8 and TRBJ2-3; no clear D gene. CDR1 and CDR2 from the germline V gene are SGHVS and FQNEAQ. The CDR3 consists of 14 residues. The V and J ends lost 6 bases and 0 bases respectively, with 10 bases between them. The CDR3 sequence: CASSRYPSTDTQYF. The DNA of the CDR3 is TGTGCCAGCAGTCGATACCCTAGCACAGATACGCAGTATTTT.

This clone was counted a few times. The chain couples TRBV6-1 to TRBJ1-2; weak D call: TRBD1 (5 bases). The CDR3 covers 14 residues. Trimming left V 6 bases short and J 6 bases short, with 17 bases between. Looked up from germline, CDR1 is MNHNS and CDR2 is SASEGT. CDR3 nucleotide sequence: TGTGCCAGCAGCCAGAGGTCCGGGGACGATGGCTACACCTTC. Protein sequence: CASSQRSGDDGYTF.

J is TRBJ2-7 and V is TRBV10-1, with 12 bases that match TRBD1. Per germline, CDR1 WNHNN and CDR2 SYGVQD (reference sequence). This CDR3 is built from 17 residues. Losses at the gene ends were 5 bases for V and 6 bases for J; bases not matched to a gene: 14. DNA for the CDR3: TGCGCCAGCAGTCTGGGACAGGGGGCCATCGAATCCGGCGAGCAGTACTTC. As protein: CASSLGQGAIESGEQYF.

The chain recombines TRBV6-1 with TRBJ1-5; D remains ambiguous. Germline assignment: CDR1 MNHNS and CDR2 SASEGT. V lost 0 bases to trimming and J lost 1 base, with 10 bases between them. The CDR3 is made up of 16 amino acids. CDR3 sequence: CASSEAIEGSNQPQHF. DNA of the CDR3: TGTGCCAGCAGTGAAGCGATAGAAGGAAGCAATCAGCCCCAGCATTTT.

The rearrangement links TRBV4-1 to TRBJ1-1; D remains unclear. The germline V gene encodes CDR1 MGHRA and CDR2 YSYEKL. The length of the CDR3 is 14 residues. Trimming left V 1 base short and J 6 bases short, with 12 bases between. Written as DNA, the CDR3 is TGCGCCAGCAGCCAAGTCGGGAGGGCCTCTGAAGCTTTCTTT. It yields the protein CASSQVGRASEAFF.

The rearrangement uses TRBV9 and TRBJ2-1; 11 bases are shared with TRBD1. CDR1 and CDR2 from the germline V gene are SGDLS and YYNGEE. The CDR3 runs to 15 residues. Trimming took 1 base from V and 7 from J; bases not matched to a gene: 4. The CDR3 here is CASSVRDRGVNEQFF. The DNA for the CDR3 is TGTGCCAGCAGCGTACGGGACAGGGGGGTGAATGAGCAGTTCTTC.

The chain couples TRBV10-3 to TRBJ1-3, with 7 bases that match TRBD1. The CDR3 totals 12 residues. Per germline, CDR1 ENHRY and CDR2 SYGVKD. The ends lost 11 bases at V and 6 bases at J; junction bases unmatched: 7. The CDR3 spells CASRDSLNTIYF. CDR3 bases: TGTGCCTCACGGGACAGCCTAAACACCATATATTTT.

The CDR3 here is CASSLTSGAGTQYF. CDR3 nucleotide sequence: TGCGCCAGCAGCTTGACTAGCGGGGCGGGGACCCAGTACTTC. V is TRBV5-1 and J is TRBJ2-5, with TRBD2 identical over 10 bases. J gave up 7 bases and V 1 base, and 4 bases lay outside the gene matches. The CDR3 covers 14 residues. Germline V gene lookup returns CDR1 SGHRS and CDR2 YFSETQ.

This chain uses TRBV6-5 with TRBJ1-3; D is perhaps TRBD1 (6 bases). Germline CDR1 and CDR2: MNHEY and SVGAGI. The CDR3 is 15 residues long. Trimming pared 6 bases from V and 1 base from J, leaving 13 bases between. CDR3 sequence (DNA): TGTGCCAGCAGGACAGGTGGTGGGTCTGGAAACACCATATATTTT. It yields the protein CASRTGGGSGNTIYF.

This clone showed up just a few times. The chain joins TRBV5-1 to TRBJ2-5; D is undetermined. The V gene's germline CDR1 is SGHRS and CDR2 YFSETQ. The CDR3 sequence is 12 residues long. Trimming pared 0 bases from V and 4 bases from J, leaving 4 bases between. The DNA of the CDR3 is TGCGCCAGCAGCTTGGAATTAGAGACCCAGTACTTC. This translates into CASSLELETQYF. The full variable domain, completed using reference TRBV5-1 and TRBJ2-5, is KAGVTQTPRYLIKTRGQQVTLSCSPISGHRSVSWYQQTPGQGLQFLFEYFSETQRNKGNFPGRFSGRQFSNSRSEMNVSTLELGDSALYLCASSLELETQYFGPGTRLLVL.

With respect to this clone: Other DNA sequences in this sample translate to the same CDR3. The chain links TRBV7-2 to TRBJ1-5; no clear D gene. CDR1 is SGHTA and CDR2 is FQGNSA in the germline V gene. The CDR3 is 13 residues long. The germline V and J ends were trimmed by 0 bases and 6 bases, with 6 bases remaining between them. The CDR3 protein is CASSLARSQPQHF. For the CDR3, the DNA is TGTGCCAGCAGCTTAGCAAGGAGTCAGCCCCAGCATTTT.

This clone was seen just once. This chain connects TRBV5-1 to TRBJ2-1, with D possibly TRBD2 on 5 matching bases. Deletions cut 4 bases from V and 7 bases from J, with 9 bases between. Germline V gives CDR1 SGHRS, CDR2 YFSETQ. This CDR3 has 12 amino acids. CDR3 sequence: CASSPGINEQFF. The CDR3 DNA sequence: TGCGCCAGCAGCCCGGGGATTAATGAGCAGTTCTTC.